These T cell receptor beta chains were read from a single sample in a study of blood T cell repertoires in COVID-19. Clones were sequenced by immunoSEQ multiplex PCR, and TCRdb holds only the in-frame ones, with some missing. The sample shows 95,000 to 150,000 clones, roughly 88% of them seen only once. The sample taken for sequencing was peripheral blood. These receptors were collected from a man aged 40-49 years with acute or convalescent COVID-19. CDR3s include the opening cysteine and the closing phenylalanine or tryptophan. Each record gives: V gene, clone size, D gene, J gene, CDR3 protein, CDR3 DNA. D genes are given only for firm matches. A row's size may be missing; if present it is once, few, many or a size class.

v_gene: TRBV5-1; abundance: few; d_gene: TRBD2; j_gene: TRBJ2-1; CDR3aa: CASSLAGLAGINEQFF; CDR3nt: TGCGCCAGCAGCCTAGCGGGACTAGCGGGAATCAATGAGCAGTTCTTC
v_gene: TRBV11-2; abundance: .; d_gene: .; j_gene: TRBJ1-3; CDR3aa: CASSLDSAGRGNSGNTIYF; CDR3nt: TGTGCCAGCAGCTTAGATTCTGCCGGCAGGGGAAACTCTGGAAACACCATATATTTT
v_gene: TRBV29-1; abundance: .; d_gene: .; j_gene: TRBJ1-3; CDR3aa: CSVDPGPSSGNTIYF; CDR3nt: TGCAGCGTTGATCCTGGGCCGAGCTCTGGAAACACCATATATTTT
v_gene: TRBV5-4; abundance: .; d_gene: .; j_gene: TRBJ1-5; CDR3aa: CASSILTPNQPQHF; CDR3nt: TGTGCCAGCAGCATTTTGACACCCAATCAGCCCCAGCATTTT
v_gene: TRBV9; abundance: .; d_gene: .; j_gene: TRBJ1-1; CDR3aa: CASSVALNTEAFF; CDR3nt: TGTGCCAGCAGCGTAGCTCTGAACACTGAAGCTTTCTTT
v_gene: TRBV10-1; abundance: .; d_gene: .; j_gene: TRBJ1-6; CDR3aa: CASSESRTENSPLHF; CDR3nt: TGCGCCAGCAGTGAGTCCCGGACAGAGAATTCACCCCTCCACTTT
v_gene: TRBV5-4; abundance: .; d_gene: TRBD2; j_gene: TRBJ2-1; CDR3aa: CASSFLAGSSYNEQFF; CDR3nt: TGTGCCAGCAGCTTCCTAGCGGGGAGCTCCTACAATGAGCAGTTCTTC
v_gene: TRBV2; abundance: .; d_gene: TRBD2; j_gene: TRBJ2-3; CDR3aa: CASRSSGASTDTQYF; CDR3nt: TGTGCCAGCCGTTCTAGCGGGGCTAGCACAGATACGCAGTATTTT
v_gene: TRBV6-5; abundance: .; d_gene: .; j_gene: TRBJ1-1; CDR3aa: CASSTQGGLSNEAFF; CDR3nt: TGTGCCAGCAGCACCCAGGGAGGTTTGAGTAATGAAGCTTTCTTT
v_gene: TRBV11-2; abundance: .; d_gene: TRBD1; j_gene: TRBJ1-1; CDR3aa: CASSLTGQEGTEAFF; CDR3nt: TGTGCCAGCAGCTTAACAGGACAGGAGGGCACTGAAGCTTTCTTT
v_gene: TRBV5-1; abundance: .; d_gene: .; j_gene: TRBJ2-7; CDR3aa: CASSWGTLPGASSYEQYF; CDR3nt: TGCGCCAGCAGCTGGGGAACTCTCCCAGGGGCGAGCTCCTACGAGCAGTACTTC
v_gene: TRBV24-1; abundance: .; d_gene: .; j_gene: TRBJ1-1; CDR3aa: CATSDGGIEAFF; CDR3nt: TGTGCCACCAGTGATGGGGGGATTGAAGCTTTCTTT
v_gene: TRBV6-1; abundance: .; d_gene: .; j_gene: TRBJ2-1; CDR3aa: CASSATLSSSYNEQFF; CDR3nt: TGTGCCAGCAGTGCGACACTTTCCAGCTCCTACAATGAGCAGTTCTTC
v_gene: TRBV27; abundance: .; d_gene: .; j_gene: TRBJ2-7; CDR3aa: CASSLIPSSYEQYF; CDR3nt: TGTGCCAGCAGTTTAATCCCTAGCTCCTACGAGCAGTACTTC
v_gene: TRBV10-3; abundance: .; d_gene: TRBD2; j_gene: TRBJ2-1; CDR3aa: CAISGLAGVDEQFF; CDR3nt: TGTGCCATCAGTGGACTAGCGGGAGTCGATGAGCAGTTCTTC
v_gene: TRBV18; abundance: .; d_gene: TRBD1; j_gene: TRBJ2-7; CDR3aa: CASSLGTDHYEQYF; CDR3nt: TGTGCCAGCTCCCTCGGGACAGATCACTACGAGCAGTACTTC
v_gene: TRBV10-1; abundance: .; d_gene: TRBD2; j_gene: TRBJ2-5; CDR3aa: CASSESLGGQETQYF; CDR3nt: TGCGCCAGCAGTGAGTCATTGGGGGGGCAAGAGACCCAGTACTTC
v_gene: TRBV2; abundance: .; d_gene: .; j_gene: TRBJ1-4; CDR3aa: CASSDPPDTHLATNEKLFF; CDR3nt: TGTGCCAGCAGTGACCCTCCGGACACGCACCTTGCAACTAATGAAAAACTGTTTTTT
v_gene: TRBV7-2; abundance: few; d_gene: .; j_gene: TRBJ1-1; CDR3aa: CASSFSRAEAFF; CDR3nt: TGTGCCAGCAGCTTTTCCAGGGCTGAAGCTTTCTTT
v_gene: TRBV6-6; abundance: .; d_gene: TRBD1; j_gene: TRBJ1-6; CDR3aa: CASSYSGQDNSPLHF; CDR3nt: TGTGCCAGCAGTTATTCAGGACAGGATAATTCACCCCTCCACTTT
v_gene: TRBV27; abundance: .; d_gene: .; j_gene: TRBJ2-1; CDR3aa: CASSFLGQGKSDEQFF; CDR3nt: TGTGCCAGCAGTTTCCTGGGGCAGGGGAAGTCGGATGAGCAGTTCTTC
v_gene: TRBV5-1; abundance: .; d_gene: .; j_gene: TRBJ1-3; CDR3aa: CASSLAGGQTSGNTIYF; CDR3nt: TGCGCCAGCAGCTTGGCCGGTGGACAGACCTCTGGAAACACCATATATTTT
v_gene: TRBV5-1; abundance: .; d_gene: TRBD1; j_gene: TRBJ2-3; CDR3aa: CASSLDSGGDTQYF; CDR3nt: TGCGCCAGCAGCTTGGACTCAGGGGGAGATACGCAGTATTTT
v_gene: TRBV19; abundance: .; d_gene: TRBD1; j_gene: TRBJ1-1; CDR3aa: CASTLTGEAGTEAFF; CDR3nt: TGTGCCAGTACCCTGACAGGGGAAGCGGGGACTGAAGCTTTCTTT
v_gene: TRBV7-2; abundance: .; d_gene: .; j_gene: TRBJ1-5; CDR3aa: CASSSSGSDIPQHF; CDR3nt: TGTGCCAGCAGCTCCTCAGGGTCCGACATCCCCCAGCATTTT
v_gene: TRBV2; abundance: .; d_gene: .; j_gene: TRBJ1-2; CDR3aa: CASTTVQGSYGYTF; CDR3nt: TGTGCCAGCACGACGGTGCAGGGCTCTTACGGCTACACCTTC
v_gene: TRBV12-3/TRBV12-4; abundance: .; d_gene: .; j_gene: TRBJ1-2; CDR3aa: CASSLLPTYGYTF; CDR3nt: TGTGCCAGCAGTTTGTTACCTACCTATGGCTACACCTTC
v_gene: TRBV2; abundance: .; d_gene: TRBD2; j_gene: TRBJ2-3; CDR3aa: CASSDRLAGTDTQYF; CDR3nt: TGTGCCAGCAGTGATAGACTAGCAGGCACAGATACGCAGTATTTT
v_gene: TRBV27; abundance: .; d_gene: .; j_gene: TRBJ1-5; CDR3aa: CASSISGQQPQHF; CDR3nt: TGTGCCAGCAGTATTTCGGGTCAGCAGCCCCAGCATTTT